This TCR beta chain appears in the sequencing data of a study of T-cell memory formation after mild COVID-19. Worth noting for this clonotype: Its specificity is not known.

Employing constant-segment primers, 5'RACE generated TCR alpha and TCR beta cDNA libraries bearing sample barcodes and UMIs. TCRdb used MiXCR to reprocess the 5' RACE reads, holding one entry per CDR3 protein. Seen here are 35,000 to 50,000 distinct CDR3 sequences, 5.5% to 7% observed once, and the top ten hold 0.7% to 0.85%. The CDR3 consists of 14 residues. The germline CDR1 and CDR2 sequences are LGHDT and YNNKEL (reference sequence). Between the trimmed V and J ends, which lost 5 bases and 1 base, there was a span of 11 bases. Study-level results: SARS-CoV-2 specificity of second-wave clones peaking day 37 was unconfirmed. Day 15 to 85 contractors were CD4/CD8 balanced; later expanders leaned CD4+.

Sequenced: PBMCs or a T cell subset sorted from them (not recorded which). This sequence joins TRBV3-1 and TRBJ1-1, with a possible D match to TRBD1 (5 bases). The sequence came from an adult who had mild COVID-19 (a few samples of this study predate the infection). Cell type and time point are not known. CDR3 DNA: TGTGCCAGCAGCTCCCTGACAGAGAACACTGAAGCTTTCTTT. It encodes CASSSLTENTEAFF.